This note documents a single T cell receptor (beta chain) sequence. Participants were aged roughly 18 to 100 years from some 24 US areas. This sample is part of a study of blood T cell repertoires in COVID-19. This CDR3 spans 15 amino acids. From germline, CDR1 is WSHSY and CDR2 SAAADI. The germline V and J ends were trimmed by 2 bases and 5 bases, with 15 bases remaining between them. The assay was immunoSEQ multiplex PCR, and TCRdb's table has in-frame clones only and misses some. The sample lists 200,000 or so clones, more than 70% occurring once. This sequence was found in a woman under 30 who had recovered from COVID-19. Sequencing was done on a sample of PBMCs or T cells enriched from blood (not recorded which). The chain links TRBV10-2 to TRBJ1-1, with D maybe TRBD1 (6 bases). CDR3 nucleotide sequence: TGCGCCAGCAGTGAGGCGCCAGGGGTGGGGACTGAAGCTTTCTTT. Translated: CASSEAPGVGTEAFF.